These T cell receptor beta chains were read from a single sample in a study of naive and memory T cell subsets. TCRdb called the 5' RACE reads again in MiXCR, with one record for every CDR3 protein. The table records 55,000 to 70,000 distinct CDR3 sequences, about 7% of them present only once. Receptor source: a male donor in good health. CDR3s include the opening cysteine and the closing phenylalanine or tryptophan. Each record gives: D gene, clone size, V gene, J gene, CDR3 DNA, CDR3 protein. The D gene is left open where the match is weak. The size entry is marked missing in some rows and otherwise reads once, few, many or a size class.

NA,NA,TRBV5-1,TRBJ1-5,TGCGCCAGCAGCTTGTCCCCATCTAGCAATCAGCCCCAGCATTTT,CASSLSPSSNQPQHF
TRBD1,NA,TRBV7-8,TRBJ1-5,TGTGCCAGCAGCAGGGGACAGTGGAATCAGCCCCAGCATTTT,CASSRGQWNQPQHF
NA,few,TRBV20-1,TRBJ1-5,TGCAGTGCTAGGGGGGGGGCCGACAATCAGCCCCAGCATTTT,CSARGGADNQPQHF
NA,few,TRBV29-1,TRBJ1-1,TGCAGCGTTCCGGGCCCGAACACTGAAGCTTTCTTT,CSVPGPNTEAFF
TRBD2,NA,TRBV29-1,TRBJ2-5,TGCAGCGTGCGGGAGCTCCAAGAGACCCAGTACTTC,CSVRELQETQYF
NA,many,TRBV20-1,TRBJ1-2,TGCAGTGCTAGAGACCAACCAACAGATGGCTACACCTTC,CSARDQPTDGYTF
NA,many,TRBV20-1,TRBJ2-7,TGCAGTGCTAGCGATCCCGGGGTCGAGCAGTACTTC,CSASDPGVEQYF
NA,few,TRBV6-6,TRBJ1-1,TGTGCCAGCAGGCCAGAGGGGTGGGGAACTGAAGCTTTCTTT,CASRPEGWGTEAFF
TRBD1,many,TRBV3-1,TRBJ1-1,TGTGCCAGCAGCCAACCTGGGACAGTTCCTGAAGCTTTCTTT,CASSQPGTVPEAFF
NA,many,TRBV5-5,TRBJ1-1,TGTGCCAGCAGCTTGGGTGGGGGAACTGAAGCTTTCTTT,CASSLGGGTEAFF